Listed below are T cell receptor beta chains from one sample, sequenced in a study of regulatory T cells in long-lasting Graves disease. Each CDR3 protein is one row after TCRdb ran MiXCR on the multiplex PCR reads. The repertoire includes a few hundred thousand distinct CDR3 sequences, less than 25% of them detected once, and around 13% sits in the top ten. The sample was peripheral blood mononuclear cells (PBMCs), taken when the disease was refractory, from a patient treated with antithyroid drugs. The receptors here all came from a female donor with Graves disease. The CDR3 runs from the conserved cysteine through the conserved F or W. The order of the fields is D gene, J gene, V gene, CDR3 protein. A D gene is named only where the DNA matches it firmly.

>NA|TRBJ1-1|TRBV25-1
CASSEGWRGTEAFF
>NA|TRBJ2-4|TRBV6-2/TRBV6-3
CASSYGGDSSKNIQYF
>NA|TRBJ2-1|TRBV30
CAWSGGNEQFF
>NA|TRBJ2-4|TRBV4-1
CASSRSFDSPRQSKNIQYF
>TRBD2|TRBJ2-2|TRBV2
CASGGGTGELFF
>NA|TRBJ2-4|TRBV6-5
CASSWGLTTSKNIQYF
>NA|TRBJ1-6|TRBV30
CAWTSGAGVSPLHF
>TRBD1|TRBJ1-1|TRBV5-1
CASSLGQAVSEAFF
>TRBD1|TRBJ1-5|TRBV28
CASSPNDRDDQPQHF
>NA|TRBJ1-1|TRBV5-4
CASSPKGTVNTEAFF
>TRBD1|TRBJ2-7|TRBV28
CASSFRDREIYEQYF
>NA|TRBJ1-1|TRBV5-4
CASSPGTLDTEAFF
>NA|TRBJ2-2|TRBV7-2
CASSLRWAGELFF
>NA|TRBJ2-3|TRBV28
CASTGVSPLTDTQYF
>NA|TRBJ1-2|TRBV19
CATSDGWGYTF
>TRBD1|TRBJ1-5|TRBV5-1
CASSPGQGGDQPQHF
>TRBD1|TRBJ2-7|TRBV12-3/TRBV12-4
CASSLAGTGRTYEQYF
>TRBD1|TRBJ1-3|TRBV28
CASREPTGVTGNTIYF
>NA|TRBJ2-5|TRBV24-1
CATSVSSGETQYF
>NA|TRBJ1-4|TRBV11-2
CASSLGVEKLFF
>TRBD1|TRBJ1-2|TRBV7-9
CASSLGTGTSSSYGYTF
>NA|TRBJ2-5|TRBV20-1
CSASYQETQYF
>NA|TRBJ2-2|TRBV5-5
CASSSPTVPRELFF
>NA|TRBJ2-5|TRBV20-1
CSVSDSGKTQYF